What follows are 14 T cell receptor beta chains derived from one specimen sequenced in a study of shared clonotypes between healthy human individuals. This table comes from immunoSEQ multiplex PCR, and its TCRdb copy is limited to in-frame clones, with some not included. This table holds 950,000 to 1,200,000 clones, roughly 80% found once. Sequenced sample: memory CD4+ T cells from PBMCs. As to subset: CD45RA-negative fraction. The receptors shown here come from a young man in good health. Some clones in this sample may be carry-over from other donors' samples.

The chain joins TRBV6-6 to TRBJ1-3; a possible D gene is TRBD1 (5 bases). From germline, CDR1 is MNHNY and CDR2 SVGAGI (reference sequence). V lost 5 bases and J 4 bases, leaving 18 bases between the germline ends. This CDR3 comprises 16 residues. The CDR3: CASSPGRFNAGNTIYF. The CDR3 bases are TGTGCCAGCAGTCCGGGACGGTTCAATGCAGGAAACACCATATATTTT.

The chain links TRBV11-2 to TRBJ2-5, with D possibly matching TRBD2 (5 bases). The CDR3 contains 13 residues. The germline CDR1 and CDR2 sequences are SGHAT and FQNNGV. V shed 3 bases and J shed 4 bases, with 9 bases lying between them. The CDR3 nucleotides read TGTGCCAGCAGCTTTCCGGGGTCAGAGACCCAGTACTTC. Amino acids: CASSFPGSETQYF.

This chain uses TRBV20-1 with TRBJ1-2; no clear D gene. Trimming removed 4 bases from V and 4 bases from J, with 4 bases in between. This CDR3 has 10 amino acids. Germline CDR1 is DFQATT and CDR2 is SNEGSKA (reference sequence). This chain's CDR3 is CSATSYGYTF. The CDR3 DNA sequence: TGCAGTGCTACGAGCTATGGCTACACCTTC.

This rearrangement joins TRBV28 to TRBJ1-2, with D possibly TRBD1 on 5 matching bases. From germline, CDR1 is MDHEN and CDR2 SYDVKM. V was pared by 10 bases and J by 3 bases, with 21 bases between. This CDR3 has 15 amino acids. In DNA, the CDR3 is TGTGCCATCGATCATAAAGGGGCGCGGGACTATGGCTACACCTTC. Its translation is CAIDHKGARDYGYTF.

CDR3 amino acids: CASSPGLAANNEQFF. CDR3 DNA sequence: TGTGCCAGCAGTCCAGGACTAGCGGCCAACAATGAGCAGTTCTTC. The chain is built from TRBV6-6 and TRBJ2-1; 10 positions match TRBD2. With V trimmed by 5 bases and J by 5 bases, 6 bases remained unmatched. The germline CDR1 and CDR2 sequences are MNHNY and SVGAGI (reference sequence). The CDR3 loop spans 15 amino acids.

The chain combines TRBV9 with TRBJ2-3; 14 bases map to TRBD2. Germline CDR1 is SGDLS and CDR2 is YYNGEE. This CDR3 comprises 16 residues. With V trimmed by 4 bases and J by 4 bases, 5 bases remained unmatched. The chain's CDR3 is CASSPRLAGGADTQYF. In DNA form, the CDR3 reads TGTGCCAGCAGCCCTCGACTAGCGGGAGGGGCAGATACGCAGTATTTT.

CDR3 amino acids: CASSPKGLAGVDEQFF. In DNA, the CDR3 is TGTGCCAGCAGCCCTAAGGGACTAGCGGGAGTGGATGAGCAGTTCTTC. The chain has TRBV7-9 and TRBJ2-1; 14 bases align to TRBD2. The V segment lost 5 bases and the J segment 8 bases; nucleotides outside the gene matches: 8. The CDR3 spans 16 residues. The V gene's germline CDR1 is SEHNR and CDR2 FQNEAQ (reference sequence).

In the case of this clone: Other DNA sequences in the sample encode the same CDR3. The rearrangement uses TRBV2 and TRBJ2-7; TRBD2 agrees at 8 bases. The germline CDR1 and CDR2 sequences are SNHLY and FYNNEI. V dropped 4 bases and J dropped 5; count of bases not matched to a gene: 1. CDR3 length: 12 residues. This CDR3 reads CASSGGGNEQYF. The CDR3 region has the DNA TGTGCCAGCAGTGGCGGGGGGAACGAGCAGTACTTC. Combining the CDR3 with reference TRBV2 and TRBJ2-7 gives the whole variable domain EPEVTQTPSHQVTQMGQEVILRCVPISNHLYFYWYRQILGQKVEFLVSFYNNEISEKSEIFDDQFSVERPDGSNFTLKIRSTKLEDSAMYFCASSGGGNEQYFGPGTRLTVT.

This chain's CDR3 is CASSDQPGELFF. The DNA of the CDR3 is TGTGCCAGCAGTGACCAGCCCGGGGAGCTGTTTTTT. The rearrangement links TRBV2 to TRBJ2-2; D not certain. This CDR3 contains 12 residues. The V and J ends lost 3 bases and 6 bases respectively, with 5 bases between them. CDR1 and CDR2 from the germline V gene are SNHLY and FYNNEI.

Regarding this clone: Other nucleotide sequences in the sample specify the same CDR3. The chain is built from TRBV27 and TRBJ1-2, with D unclear. Germline V CDR1 and CDR2: MNHEY, SMNVEV (reference sequence). The CDR3 runs 13 residues. V shed 3 bases and J shed 4 bases, with 9 bases lying between them. The CDR3 region is CASSFRGGYGYTF. Here the CDR3 DNA reads TGTGCCAGCAGTTTTCGGGGTGGCTATGGCTACACCTTC.

The V gene is TRBV9, the J gene TRBJ1-2; D is unclear. V shed 0 bases and J shed 4 bases, with 13 bases lying between them. This CDR3 is built from 15 residues. CDR1 SGDLS and CDR2 YYNGEE come from the germline V gene. CDR3 in DNA: TGTGCCAGCAGCGTAGGGATTGAGGCATTCTATGGCTACACCTTC. Protein product: CASSVGIEAFYGYTF. The whole variable domain, remainder taken from reference TRBV9 and TRBJ1-2, is DSGVTQTPKHLITATGQRVTLRCSPRSGDLSVYWYQQSLDQGLQFLIQYYNGEERAKGNILERFSAQQFPDLHSELNLSSLELGDSALYFCASSVGIEAFYGYTFGSGTRLTVV.

This clone was seen only once. CDR3: CASSPNGETQYF. The CDR3 coding sequence is TGTGCCAGCAGCCCAAATGGGGAGACCCAGTACTTC. The chain combines TRBV5-5 with TRBJ2-5; D is undetermined. V lost 4 bases to trimming and J lost 5 bases, with 9 bases between them. CDR1 and CDR2 (germline): SGHKS, YYEKEE (reference sequence). The CDR3 has 12 amino acids.

The V call is TRBV19, the J call TRBJ2-2; 8 nucleotides align to TRBD2. Germline V CDR1 and CDR2: LNHDA, SQIVND (reference sequence). CDR3 length: 16 residues. The ends lost 6 bases at V and 4 bases at J; junction bases unmatched: 10. The CDR3 nucleotides are TGTGCCAGTAGCAAAACCGGGACTAGAGTCACCGGGGAGCTGTTTTTT. This gives the protein CASSKTGTRVTGELFF.

V is TRBV29-1 and J is TRBJ2-2; 9 positions agree with TRBD2. The germline gives CDR1 SQVTM, CDR2 ANQGSEA. V lost 4 bases and J lost 5; bases outside the gene matches: 8. This CDR3 contains 15 residues. The DNA of the CDR3 is TGCAGCGTTGCAATTGTGACTAGCGGAACCGGGGAGCTGTTTTTT. This sequence encodes CSVAIVTSGTGELFF.